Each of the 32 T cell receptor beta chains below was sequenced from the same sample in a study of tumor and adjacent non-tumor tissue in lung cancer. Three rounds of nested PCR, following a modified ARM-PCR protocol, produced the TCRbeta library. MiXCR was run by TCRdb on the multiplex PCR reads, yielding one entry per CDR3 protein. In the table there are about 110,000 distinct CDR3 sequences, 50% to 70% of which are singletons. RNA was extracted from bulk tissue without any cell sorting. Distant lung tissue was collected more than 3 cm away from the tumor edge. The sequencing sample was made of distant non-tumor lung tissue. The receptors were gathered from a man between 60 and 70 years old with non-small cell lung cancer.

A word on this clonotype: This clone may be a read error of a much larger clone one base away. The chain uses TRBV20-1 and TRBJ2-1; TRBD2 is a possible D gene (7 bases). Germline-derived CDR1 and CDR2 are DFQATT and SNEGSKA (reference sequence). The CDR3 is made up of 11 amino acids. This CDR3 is CSARGANEQLF. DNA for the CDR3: TGCAGCGCTCGGGGGGCCAATGAGCAGCTCTTC.

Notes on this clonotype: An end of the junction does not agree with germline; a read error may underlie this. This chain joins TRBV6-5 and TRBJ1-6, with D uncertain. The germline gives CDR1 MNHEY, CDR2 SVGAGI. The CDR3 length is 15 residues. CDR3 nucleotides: TGTGCTAGCAGAAACCTGAACTCCTATAATCCACCCCTCCACTTT. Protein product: CASRNLNSYNPPLHF.

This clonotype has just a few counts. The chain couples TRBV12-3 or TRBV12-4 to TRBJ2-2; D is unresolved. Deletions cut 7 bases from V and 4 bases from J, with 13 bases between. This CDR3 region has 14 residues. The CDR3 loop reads CASTPTVSTGELFF. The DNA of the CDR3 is TGTGCCAGCACCCCTACAGTGAGCACCGGGGAGCTGTTTTTT.

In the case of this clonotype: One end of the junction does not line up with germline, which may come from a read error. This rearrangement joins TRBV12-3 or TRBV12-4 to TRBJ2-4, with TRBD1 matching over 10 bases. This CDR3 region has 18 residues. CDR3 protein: CASSSKDRGEKTKNIEYF. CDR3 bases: TGTGCCAGCAGTTCGAAGGACAGGGGGGAAAAAACCAAAAACATTGAGTACTTC.

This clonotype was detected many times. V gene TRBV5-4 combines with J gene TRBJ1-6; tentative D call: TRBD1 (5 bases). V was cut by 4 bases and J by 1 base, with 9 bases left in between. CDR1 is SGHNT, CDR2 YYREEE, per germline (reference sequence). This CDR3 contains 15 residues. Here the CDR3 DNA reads TGTGCCAGCAGCCGGCAGGGATCCTATAATTCACCCCTCCACTTT. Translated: CASSRQGSYNSPLHF.

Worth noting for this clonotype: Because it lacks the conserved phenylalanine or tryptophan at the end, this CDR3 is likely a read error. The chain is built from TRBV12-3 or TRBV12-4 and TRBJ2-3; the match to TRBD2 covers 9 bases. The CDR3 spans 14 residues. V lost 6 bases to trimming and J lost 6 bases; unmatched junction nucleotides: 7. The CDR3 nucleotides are TGTGCCAGCAGCGCGCGGGGGGGAACGGATACGCAGTATTCT. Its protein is CASSARGGTDTQYS.

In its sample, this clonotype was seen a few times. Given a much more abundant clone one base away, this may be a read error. DNA of the CDR3: TGTGCCAGCAGTTATTGGGGACAGGGGCCAGATACGCAGTATTTT. Translation gives CASSYWGQGPDTQYF. The rearrangement joins TRBV6-5 to TRBJ2-3, with 10 bases aligning to TRBD1. There are 15 residues in the CDR3. Germline CDR1 and CDR2: MNHEY and SVGAGI. The V segment lost 3 bases and the J segment 4 bases; nucleotides outside the gene matches: 4.

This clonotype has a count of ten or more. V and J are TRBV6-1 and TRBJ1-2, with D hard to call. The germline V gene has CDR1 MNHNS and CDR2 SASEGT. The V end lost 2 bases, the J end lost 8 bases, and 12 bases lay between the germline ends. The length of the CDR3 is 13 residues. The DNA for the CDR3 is TGTGCCAGCAGTGAACCCCCCCGGGGAGGCTACACCTTC. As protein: CASSEPPRGGYTF.

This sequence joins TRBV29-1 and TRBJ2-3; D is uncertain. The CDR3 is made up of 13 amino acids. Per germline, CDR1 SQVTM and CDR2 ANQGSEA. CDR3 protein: CGGRDILTDTQYF. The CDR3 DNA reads TGCGGCGGTCGTGACATACTCACAGATACGCAGTATTTT.

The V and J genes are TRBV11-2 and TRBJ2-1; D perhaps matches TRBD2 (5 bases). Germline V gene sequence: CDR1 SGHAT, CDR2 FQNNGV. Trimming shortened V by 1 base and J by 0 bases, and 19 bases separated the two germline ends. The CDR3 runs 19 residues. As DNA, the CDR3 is TGTGCCAGCAGCTTAGTAGGTATATTCGGAGAGGGCTCCTACAATGAGCAGTTCTTC. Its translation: CASSLVGIFGEGSYNEQFF.

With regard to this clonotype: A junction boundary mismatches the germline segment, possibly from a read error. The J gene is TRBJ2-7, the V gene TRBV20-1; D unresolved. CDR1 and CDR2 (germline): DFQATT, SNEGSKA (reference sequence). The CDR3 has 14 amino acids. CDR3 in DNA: TGCAGTGCTAGAGTTGGCGAGCAAATTTACGAGCACTACTTC. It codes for CSARVGEQIYEHYF.

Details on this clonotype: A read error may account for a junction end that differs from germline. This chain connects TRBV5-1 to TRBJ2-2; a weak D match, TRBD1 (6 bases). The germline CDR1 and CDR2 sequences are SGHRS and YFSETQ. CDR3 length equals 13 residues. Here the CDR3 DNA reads TGCGCCAGCAGCTGGACAGTCACCGAGGAGCTGTTTTTT. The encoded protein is CASSWTVTEELFF. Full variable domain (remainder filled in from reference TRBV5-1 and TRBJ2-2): KAGVTQTPRYLIKTRGQQVTLSCSPISGHRSVSWYQQTPGQGLQFLFEYFSETQRNKGNFPGRFSGRQFSNSRSEMNVSTLELGDSALYLCASSWTVTEELFFGEGSRLTVL.

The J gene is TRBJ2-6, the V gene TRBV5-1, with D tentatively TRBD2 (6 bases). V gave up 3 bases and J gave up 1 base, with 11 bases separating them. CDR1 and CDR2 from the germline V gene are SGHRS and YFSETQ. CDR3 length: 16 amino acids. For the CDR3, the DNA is TGCGCCAGCAGCTCGGATGGGGGGTCTGGGGCCAACGTCCTGACTTTC. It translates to CASSSDGGSGANVLTF.

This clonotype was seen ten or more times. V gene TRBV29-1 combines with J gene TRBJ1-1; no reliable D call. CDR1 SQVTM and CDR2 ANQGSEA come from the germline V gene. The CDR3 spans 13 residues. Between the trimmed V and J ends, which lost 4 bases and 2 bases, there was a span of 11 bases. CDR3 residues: CSVGDTANTEAFF. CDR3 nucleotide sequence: TGCAGCGTTGGTGATACAGCAAACACTGAAGCTTTCTTT.

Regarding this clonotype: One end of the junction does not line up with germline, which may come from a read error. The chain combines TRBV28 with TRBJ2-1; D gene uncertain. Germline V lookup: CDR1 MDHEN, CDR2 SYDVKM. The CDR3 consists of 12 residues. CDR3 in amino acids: CTSSLRIGMQFF. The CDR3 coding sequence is TGTACCAGCAGTTTAAGAATCGGAATGCAGTTCTTC.

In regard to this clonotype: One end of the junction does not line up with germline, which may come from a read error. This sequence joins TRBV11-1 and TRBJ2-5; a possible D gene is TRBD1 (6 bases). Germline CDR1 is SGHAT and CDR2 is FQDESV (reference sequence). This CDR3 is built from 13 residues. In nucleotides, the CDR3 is TGTGCCAGCAGCTCGGACAGTGGAGAGACCCAGTATTTC. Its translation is CASSSDSGETQYF.

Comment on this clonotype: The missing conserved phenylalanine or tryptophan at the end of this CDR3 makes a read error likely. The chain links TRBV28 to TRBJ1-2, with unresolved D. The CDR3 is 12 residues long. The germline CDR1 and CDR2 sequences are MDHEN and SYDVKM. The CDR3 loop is CVSSPAIYGYTL. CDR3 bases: TGTGTCAGCAGTCCCGCCATCTATGGCTACACCCTC.

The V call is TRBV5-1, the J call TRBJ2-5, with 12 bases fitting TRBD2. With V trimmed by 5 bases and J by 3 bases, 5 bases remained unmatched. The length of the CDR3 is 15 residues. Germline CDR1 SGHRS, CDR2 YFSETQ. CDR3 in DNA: TGCGCCAGCAGTCCCCCTAGCGGGGGGGAAGAGACCCAGTACTTC. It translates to CASSPPSGGEETQYF.

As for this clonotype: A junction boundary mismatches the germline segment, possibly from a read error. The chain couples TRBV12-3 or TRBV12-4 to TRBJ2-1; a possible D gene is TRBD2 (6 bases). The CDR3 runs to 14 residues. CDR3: CVSSWETSLNEQFF. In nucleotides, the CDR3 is TGTGTCAGCAGTTGGGAGACTAGTCTCAATGAGCAGTTCTTC.

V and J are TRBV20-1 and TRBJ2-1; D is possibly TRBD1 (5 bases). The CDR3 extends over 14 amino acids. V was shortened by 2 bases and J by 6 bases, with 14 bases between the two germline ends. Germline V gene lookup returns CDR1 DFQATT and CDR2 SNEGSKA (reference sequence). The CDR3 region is CSARQGKGLNEQFF. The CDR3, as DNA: TGCAGTGCTAGACAGGGTAAGGGCCTCAATGAGCAGTTCTTC.

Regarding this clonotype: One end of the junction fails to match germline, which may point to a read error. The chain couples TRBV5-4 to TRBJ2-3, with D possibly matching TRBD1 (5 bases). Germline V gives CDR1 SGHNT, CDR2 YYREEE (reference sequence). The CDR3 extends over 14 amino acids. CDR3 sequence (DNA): TGTGCCAGGAGCTCCAGGGTCAGCACAGATATGCAGTATTTT. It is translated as CARSSRVSTDMQYF.

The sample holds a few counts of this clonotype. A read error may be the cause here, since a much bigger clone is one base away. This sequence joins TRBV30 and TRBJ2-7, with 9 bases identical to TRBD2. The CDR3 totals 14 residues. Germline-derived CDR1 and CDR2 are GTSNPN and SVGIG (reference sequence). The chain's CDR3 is CAWSIAGGTGEPYF. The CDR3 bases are TGTGCCTGGAGTATCGCGGGAGGGACTGGCGAGCCGTACTTC.

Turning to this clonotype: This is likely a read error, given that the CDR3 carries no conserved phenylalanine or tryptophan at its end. CDR3 bases: TGTGCCAGCAGCTGGAGTCTAGGGACGGGGAGCTACGAGCAGTACATC. It translates to CASSWSLGTGSYEQYI. This sequence joins TRBV5-6 and TRBJ2-7; D is possibly TRBD1 or TRBD2 (5 bases each). CDR3 length: 16 amino acids. The germline V gene has CDR1 SGHDT and CDR2 YYEEEE. Trimming left V 3 bases short and J 3 bases short, with 19 bases between.

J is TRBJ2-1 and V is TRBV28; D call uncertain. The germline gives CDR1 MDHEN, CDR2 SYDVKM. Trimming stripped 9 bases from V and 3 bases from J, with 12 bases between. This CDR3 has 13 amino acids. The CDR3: CASYTAYYNEQFF. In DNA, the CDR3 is TGTGCCAGTTACACGGCGTACTACAATGAGCAGTTCTTC.

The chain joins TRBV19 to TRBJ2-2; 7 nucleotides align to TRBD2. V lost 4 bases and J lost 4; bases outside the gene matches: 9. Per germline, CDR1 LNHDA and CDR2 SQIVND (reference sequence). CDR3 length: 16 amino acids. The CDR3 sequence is CASSKPSGPRTGELFF. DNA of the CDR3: TGTGCCAGTAGTAAACCTAGCGGCCCGCGCACCGGGGAGCTGTTTTTT.

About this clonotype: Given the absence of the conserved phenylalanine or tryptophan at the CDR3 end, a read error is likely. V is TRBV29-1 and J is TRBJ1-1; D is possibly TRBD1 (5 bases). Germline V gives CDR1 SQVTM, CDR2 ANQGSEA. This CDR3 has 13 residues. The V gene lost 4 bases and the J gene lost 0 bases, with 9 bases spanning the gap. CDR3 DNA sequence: TGCAGCGTTGTGGGGCAAATGAACACTGAAGCTTTCTCT. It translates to CSVVGQMNTEAFS.

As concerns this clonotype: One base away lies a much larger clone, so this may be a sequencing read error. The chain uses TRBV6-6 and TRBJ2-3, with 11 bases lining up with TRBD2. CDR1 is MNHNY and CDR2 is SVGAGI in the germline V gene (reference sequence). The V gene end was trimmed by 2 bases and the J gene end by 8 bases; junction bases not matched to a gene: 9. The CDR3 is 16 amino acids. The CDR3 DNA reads TGTGCCAGCAGTTACGCGTTAGCGGGAGGGCAGGGTACGCAGTATTTT. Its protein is CASSYALAGGQGTQYF.

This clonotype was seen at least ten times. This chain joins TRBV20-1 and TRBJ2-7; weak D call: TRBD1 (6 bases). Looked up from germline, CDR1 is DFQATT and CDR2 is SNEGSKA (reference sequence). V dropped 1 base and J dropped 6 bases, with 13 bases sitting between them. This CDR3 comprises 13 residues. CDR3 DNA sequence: TGCAGTGCTAGAGGGACAGTCGGAACCGAGCAGTACTTC. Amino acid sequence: CSARGTVGTEQYF.

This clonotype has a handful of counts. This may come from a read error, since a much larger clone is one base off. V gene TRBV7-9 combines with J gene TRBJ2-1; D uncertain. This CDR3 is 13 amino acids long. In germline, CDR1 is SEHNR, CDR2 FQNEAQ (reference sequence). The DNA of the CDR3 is TGTGCCAGCGGACGTTCTTCCTACAATGAGCAGTCCTTC. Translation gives CASGRSSYNEQSF.

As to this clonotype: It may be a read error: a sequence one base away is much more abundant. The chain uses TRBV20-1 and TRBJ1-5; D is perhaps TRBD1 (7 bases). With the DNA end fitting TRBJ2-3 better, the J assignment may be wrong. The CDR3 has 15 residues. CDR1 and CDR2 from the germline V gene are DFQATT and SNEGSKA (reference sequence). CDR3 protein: CSARDTQGGNQPQYF. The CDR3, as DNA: TGCAGTGCGCGGGACACCCAAGGGGGCAATCAGCCCCAGTATTTT.

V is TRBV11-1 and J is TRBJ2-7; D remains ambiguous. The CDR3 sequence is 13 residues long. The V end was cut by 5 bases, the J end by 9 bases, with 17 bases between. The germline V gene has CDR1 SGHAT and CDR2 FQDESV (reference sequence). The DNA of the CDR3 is TGTGCCAGCAGCCTTTCTGTTGGCGACCCGCAGTACTTC. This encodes CASSLSVGDPQYF.

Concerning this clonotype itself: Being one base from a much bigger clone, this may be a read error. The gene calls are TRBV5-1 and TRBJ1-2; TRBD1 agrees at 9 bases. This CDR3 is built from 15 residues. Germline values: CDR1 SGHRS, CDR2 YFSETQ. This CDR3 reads CTSSWGQGPAYGYTF. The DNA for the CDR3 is TGCACCAGCAGCTGGGGACAGGGCCCTGCCTATGGCTACACCTTC.